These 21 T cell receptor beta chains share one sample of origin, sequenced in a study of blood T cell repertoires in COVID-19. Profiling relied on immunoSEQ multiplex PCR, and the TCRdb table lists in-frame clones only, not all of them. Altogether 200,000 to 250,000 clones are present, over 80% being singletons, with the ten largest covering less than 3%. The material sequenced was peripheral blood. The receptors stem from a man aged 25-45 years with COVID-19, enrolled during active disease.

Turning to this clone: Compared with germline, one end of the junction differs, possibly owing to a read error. The CDR3 nucleotides read TGTGTCAGCAGTTCCCCGAGAGGGGGAGCTAACTATGGCTACACCTTC. Translating it yields CVSSSPRGGANYGYTF. The chain recombines TRBV27 with TRBJ1-2; perhaps TRBD1 as D (6 bases). Germline V lookup: CDR1 MNHEY, CDR2 SMNVEV (reference sequence). The CDR3 runs 16 residues.

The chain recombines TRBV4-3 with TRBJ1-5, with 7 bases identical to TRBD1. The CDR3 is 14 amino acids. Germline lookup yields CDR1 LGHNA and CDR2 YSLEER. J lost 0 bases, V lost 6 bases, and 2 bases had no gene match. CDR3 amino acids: CASSRQGSNQPQHF. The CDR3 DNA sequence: TGCGCCAGCAGTCGACAGGGTAGCAATCAGCCCCAGCATTTT.

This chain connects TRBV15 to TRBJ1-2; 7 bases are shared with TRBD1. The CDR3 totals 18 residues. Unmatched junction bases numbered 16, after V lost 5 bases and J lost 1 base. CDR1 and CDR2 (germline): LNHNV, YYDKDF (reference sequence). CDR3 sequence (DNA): TGTGCCACCAGCTCCAGAACCGGGACAGCCAACCATAACTATGGCTACACCTTC. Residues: CATSSRTGTANHNYGYTF.

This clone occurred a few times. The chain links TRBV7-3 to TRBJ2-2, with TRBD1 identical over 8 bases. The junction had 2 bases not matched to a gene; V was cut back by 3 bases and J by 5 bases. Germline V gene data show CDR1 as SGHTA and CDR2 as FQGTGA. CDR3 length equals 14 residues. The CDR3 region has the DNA TGTGCCAGCAGCTTGACAGGGGTAACCGGGGAGCTGTTTTTT. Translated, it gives CASSLTGVTGELFF. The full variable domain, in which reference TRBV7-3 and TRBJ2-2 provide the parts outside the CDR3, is GAGVSQTPSNKVTEKGKYVELRCDPISGHTALYWYRQSLGQGPEFLIYFQGTGAADDSGLPNDRFFAVRPEGSVSTLKIQRTERGDSAVYLCASSLTGVTGELFFGEGSRLTVL.

The CDR3 here is CASSLVTFDGYTF. The DNA for the CDR3 is TGCGCCAGCAGCTTGGTCACATTTGATGGCTACACCTTC. The J gene is TRBJ1-2, the V gene TRBV5-1, with D unclear. The V and J ends lost 0 bases and 6 bases respectively, with 9 bases between them. The germline gives CDR1 SGHRS, CDR2 YFSETQ. The length of the CDR3 is 13 residues. Full variable domain (missing parts from reference TRBV5-1 and TRBJ1-2): KAGVTQTPRYLIKTRGQQVTLSCSPISGHRSVSWYQQTPGQGLQFLFEYFSETQRNKGNFPGRFSGRQFSNSRSEMNVSTLELGDSALYLCASSLVTFDGYTFGSGTRLTVV.

The DNA of the CDR3 is TGTGCCAGCAGCATGCGGGGCCAAGAGACCCAGTACTTC. Its translation is CASSMRGQETQYF. The rearrangement uses TRBV6-5 and TRBJ2-5, with a tentative D call TRBD2 (6 bases). Germline V lookup: CDR1 MNHEY, CDR2 SVGAGI. The V end lost 6 bases, the J end lost 1 base, and 9 bases lay between the germline ends. This CDR3 has 13 amino acids.

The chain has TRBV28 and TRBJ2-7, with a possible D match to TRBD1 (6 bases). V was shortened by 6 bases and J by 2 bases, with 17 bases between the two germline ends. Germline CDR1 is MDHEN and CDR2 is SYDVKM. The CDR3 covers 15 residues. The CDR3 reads CASSPPGQITYEQYF. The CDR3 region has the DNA TGTGCCAGCAGCCCGCCCGGACAGATAACCTACGAGCAGTACTTC. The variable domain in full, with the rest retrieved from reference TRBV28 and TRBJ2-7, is DVKVTQSSRYLVKRTGEKVFLECVQDMDHENMFWYRQDPGLGLRLIYFSYDVKMKEKGDIPEGYSVSREKKERFSLILESASTNQTSMYLCASSPPGQITYEQYFGPGTRLTVT.

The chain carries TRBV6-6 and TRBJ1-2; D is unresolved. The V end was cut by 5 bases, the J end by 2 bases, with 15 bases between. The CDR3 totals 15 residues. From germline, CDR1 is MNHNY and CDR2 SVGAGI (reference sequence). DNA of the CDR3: TGTGCCAGCAGTATCGCCGGAGGGCTAAACTATGGCTACACCTTC. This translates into CASSIAGGLNYGYTF.

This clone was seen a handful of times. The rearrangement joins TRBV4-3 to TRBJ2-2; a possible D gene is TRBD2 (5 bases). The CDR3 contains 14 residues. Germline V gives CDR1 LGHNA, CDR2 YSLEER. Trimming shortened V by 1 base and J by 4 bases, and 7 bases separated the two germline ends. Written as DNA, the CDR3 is TGCGCCAGCAGCCAAGTCGAGGGCACCGGGGAGCTGTTTTTT. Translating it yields CASSQVEGTGELFF.

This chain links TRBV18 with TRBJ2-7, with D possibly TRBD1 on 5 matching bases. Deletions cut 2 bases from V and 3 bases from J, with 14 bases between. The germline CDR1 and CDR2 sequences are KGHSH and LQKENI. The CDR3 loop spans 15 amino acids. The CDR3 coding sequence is TGTGCCAGCTCACCAGGTAGCAGGGATGGCTACGAGCAGTACTTC. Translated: CASSPGSRDGYEQYF.

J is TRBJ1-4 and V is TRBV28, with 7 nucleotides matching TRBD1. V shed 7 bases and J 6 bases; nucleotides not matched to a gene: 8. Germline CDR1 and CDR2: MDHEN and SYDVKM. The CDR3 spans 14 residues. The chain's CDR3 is CASTLTGLYEKLFF. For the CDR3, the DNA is TGTGCCAGCACCTTGACAGGGCTGTATGAAAAACTGTTTTTT.

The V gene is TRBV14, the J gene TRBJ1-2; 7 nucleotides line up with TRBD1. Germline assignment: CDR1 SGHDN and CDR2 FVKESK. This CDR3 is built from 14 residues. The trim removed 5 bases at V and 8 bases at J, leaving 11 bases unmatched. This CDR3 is CASSSQRGLGGYTF. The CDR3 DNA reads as TGTGCCAGCAGCTCCCAGAGGGGGCTGGGGGGCTACACCTTC.

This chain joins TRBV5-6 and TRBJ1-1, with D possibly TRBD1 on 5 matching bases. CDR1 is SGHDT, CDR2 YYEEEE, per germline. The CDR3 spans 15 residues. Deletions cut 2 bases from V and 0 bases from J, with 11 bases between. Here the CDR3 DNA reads TGTGCCAGCAGCTTAAATACAGGCGTGAACACTGAAGCTTTCTTT. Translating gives CASSLNTGVNTEAFF.

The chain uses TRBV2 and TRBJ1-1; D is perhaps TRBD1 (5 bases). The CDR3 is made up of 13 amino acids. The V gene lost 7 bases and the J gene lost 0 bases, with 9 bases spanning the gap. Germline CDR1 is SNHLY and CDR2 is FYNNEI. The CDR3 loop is CASTLDMNTEAFF. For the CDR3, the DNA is TGTGCCAGCACCTTGGACATGAACACTGAAGCTTTCTTT.

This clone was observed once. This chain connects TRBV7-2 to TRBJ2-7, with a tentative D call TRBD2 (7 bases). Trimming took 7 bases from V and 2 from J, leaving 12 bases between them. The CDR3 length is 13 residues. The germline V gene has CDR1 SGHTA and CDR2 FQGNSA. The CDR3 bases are TGTGCCAGCACGGCGGGGGCCGCCTACGAGCAGTACTTC. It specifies CASTAGAAYEQYF.

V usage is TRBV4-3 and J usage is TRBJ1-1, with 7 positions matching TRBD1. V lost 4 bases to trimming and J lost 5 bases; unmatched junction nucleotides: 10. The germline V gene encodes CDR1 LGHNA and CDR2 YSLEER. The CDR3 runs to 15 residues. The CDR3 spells CASSREQGRGTEAFF. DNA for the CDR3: TGCGCCAGCAGCCGGGAACAGGGGAGAGGGACTGAAGCTTTCTTT.

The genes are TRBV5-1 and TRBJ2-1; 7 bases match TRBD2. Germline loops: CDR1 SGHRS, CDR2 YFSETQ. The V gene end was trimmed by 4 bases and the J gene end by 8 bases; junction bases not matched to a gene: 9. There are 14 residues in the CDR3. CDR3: CASSLGTIVDEQFF. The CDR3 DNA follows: TGCGCCAGCAGCCTCGGGACTATAGTCGATGAGCAGTTCTTC. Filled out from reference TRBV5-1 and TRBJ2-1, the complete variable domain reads KAGVTQTPRYLIKTRGQQVTLSCSPISGHRSVSWYQQTPGQGLQFLFEYFSETQRNKGNFPGRFSGRQFSNSRSEMNVSTLELGDSALYLCASSLGTIVDEQFFGPGTRLTVL.

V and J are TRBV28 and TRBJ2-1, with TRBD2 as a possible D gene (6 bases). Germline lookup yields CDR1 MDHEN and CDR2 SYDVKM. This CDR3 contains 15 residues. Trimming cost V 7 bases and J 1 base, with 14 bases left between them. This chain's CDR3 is CASNREFGSYNEQFF. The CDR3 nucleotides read TGTGCCAGCAACCGGGAGTTTGGGTCCTACAATGAGCAGTTCTTC.

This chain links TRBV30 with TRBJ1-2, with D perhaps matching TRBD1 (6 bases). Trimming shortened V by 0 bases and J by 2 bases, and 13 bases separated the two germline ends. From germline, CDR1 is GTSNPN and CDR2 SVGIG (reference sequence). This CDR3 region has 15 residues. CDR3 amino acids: CAWSVLGQINYGYTF. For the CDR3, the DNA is TGTGCCTGGAGTGTACTCGGACAGATCAACTATGGCTACACCTTC.

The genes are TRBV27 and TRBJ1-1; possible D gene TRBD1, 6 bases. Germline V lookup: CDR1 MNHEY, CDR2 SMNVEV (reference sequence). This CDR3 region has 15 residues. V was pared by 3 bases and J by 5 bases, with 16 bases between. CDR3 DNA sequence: TGTGCCAGCAGTTTGGGGAGGGGGGTATGGACTGAAGCTTTCTTT. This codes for CASSLGRGVWTEAFF.

In DNA, the CDR3 is TGTGCCAGCAGCGTAGGCCGGACAGGGGTCAATGAGCAGTTCTTC. Amino acid sequence: CASSVGRTGVNEQFF. The chain carries TRBV9 and TRBJ2-1; 9 positions match TRBD1. The CDR3 has 15 residues. CDR1 and CDR2 from the germline V gene are SGDLS and YYNGEE. V shed 0 bases and J 6 bases; nucleotides not matched to a gene: 4.